Listed here is a single TCR beta chain. CDR1 KGHSH and CDR2 LQKENI come from the germline V gene. The CDR3 spans 12 residues. V was pared by 1 base and J by 5 bases, with 4 bases between. This sample was included in a study of identical twins. TCRdb independently ran MiXCR on the 5' RACE reads; one entry per CDR3 protein. The sample consists of roughly 710,000 distinct CDR3 sequences, roughly 6.2% of them appearing once. This clonotype was sampled from a man in his late teens or twenties in good health. The rearrangement uses TRBV18 and TRBJ2-3; the D is unclear. Sequenced: naive T cells sorted from blood. The CDR3 loop is CASSPRIDTQYF. DNA of the CDR3: TGTGCCAGCTCACCACGTATAGATACGCAGTATTTT.